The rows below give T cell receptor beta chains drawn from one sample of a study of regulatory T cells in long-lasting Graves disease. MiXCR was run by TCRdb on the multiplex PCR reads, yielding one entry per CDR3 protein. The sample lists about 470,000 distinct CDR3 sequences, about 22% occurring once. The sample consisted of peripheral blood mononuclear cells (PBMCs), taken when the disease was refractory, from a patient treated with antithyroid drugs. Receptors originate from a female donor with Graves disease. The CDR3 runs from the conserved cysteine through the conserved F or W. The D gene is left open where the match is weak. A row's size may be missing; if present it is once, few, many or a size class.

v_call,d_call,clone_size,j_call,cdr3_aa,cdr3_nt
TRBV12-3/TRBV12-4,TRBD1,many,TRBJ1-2,CASSPGQAVDNYGYTF,TGTGCCAGCAGCCCGGGACAGGCGGTCGATAACTATGGCTACACCTTC
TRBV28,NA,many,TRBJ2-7,CASSSPGVGSDEQYF,TGTGCCAGCAGCTCCCCCGGAGTTGGGTCCGACGAGCAGTACTTC
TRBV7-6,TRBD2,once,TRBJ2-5,CASSLEDGRASETQYF,TGTGCCAGCAGCTTAGAAGACGGGAGGGCTAGCGAGACCCAGTACTTC
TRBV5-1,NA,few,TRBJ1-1,CASSWGTVWRGTEAFF,TGCGCCAGCAGCTGGGGGACGGTTTGGAGGGGCACTGAAGCTTTCTTT
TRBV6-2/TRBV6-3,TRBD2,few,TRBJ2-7,CASSSLTSGTPYEQYF,TGTGCCAGCAGTTCGCTAACTAGCGGGACCCCCTACGAGCAGTACTTC
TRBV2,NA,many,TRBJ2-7,CASSRTETYEQYF,TGTGCCAGCAGTAGGACTGAGACCTACGAGCAGTACTTC
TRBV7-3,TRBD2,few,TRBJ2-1,CASSPRTSSYNEQFF,TGTGCCAGCAGCCCGAGGACTAGCTCCTACAATGAGCAGTTCTTC
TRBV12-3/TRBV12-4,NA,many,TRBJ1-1,CASRSQGDTEAFF,TGTGCCAGCAGAAGCCAGGGAGACACTGAAGCTTTCTTT
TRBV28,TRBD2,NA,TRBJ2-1,CASSFPWGRLAGEDEQFF,TGTGCCAGCAGTTTCCCCTGGGGCAGGCTAGCGGGAGAGGATGAGCAGTTCTTC
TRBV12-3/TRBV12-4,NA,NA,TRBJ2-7,CASSLESLSYEQYF,TGTGCCAGCAGTTTAGAATCCCTTTCCTACGAGCAGTACTTC
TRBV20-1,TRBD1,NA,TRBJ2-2,CSARTGRTGELFF,TGCAGTGCTAGGACAGGGCGCACCGGGGAGCTGTTTTTT
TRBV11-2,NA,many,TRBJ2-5,CASSLAGSEETQYF,TGTGCCAGCAGCTTAGCAGGGTCGGAAGAGACCCAGTACTTC
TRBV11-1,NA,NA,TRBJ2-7,CASRSGDFYERYF,TGTGCCAGCAGGTCAGGGGACTTCTACGAGCGGTACTTC
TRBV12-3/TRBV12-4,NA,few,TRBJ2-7,CASRLAGYEQYF,TGTGCCAGCAGACTCGCGGGGTACGAGCAGTACTTC
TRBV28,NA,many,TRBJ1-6,CASSSGTEPLHF,TGTGCCAGCAGTTCCGGGACCGAACCCCTCCACTTT
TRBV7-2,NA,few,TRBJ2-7,CASSSTIHEQYF,TGTGCCAGCAGCTCTACCATCCACGAGCAGTACTTC
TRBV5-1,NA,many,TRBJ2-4,CASSLSEFRAGAKNIQYF,TGCGCCAGCAGCTTGTCGGAGTTCAGGGCGGGAGCCAAAAACATTCAGTACTTC
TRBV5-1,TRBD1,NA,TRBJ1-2,CASSLADRGSSGYTF,TGCGCCAGCAGCTTGGCGGACAGGGGTTCGAGTGGCTACACCTTC
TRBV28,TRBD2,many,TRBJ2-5,CASSPPVASGGLQETQYF,TGTGCCAGCAGTCCTCCCGTAGCTAGCGGGGGCCTCCAAGAGACCCAGTACTTC
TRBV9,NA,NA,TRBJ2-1,CASSVVADPRDNEQFF,TGTGCCAGCAGCGTCGTAGCGGACCCTAGGGACAATGAGCAGTTCTTC
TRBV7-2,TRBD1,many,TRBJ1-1,CASSAQGDTEAFF,TGTGCCAGCAGCGCCCAGGGGGACACTGAAGCTTTCTTT
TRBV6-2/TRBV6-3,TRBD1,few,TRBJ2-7,CASSSPTGGPYEQYF,TGTGCCAGCAGTTCGCCGACAGGGGGTCCCTACGAGCAGTACTTC
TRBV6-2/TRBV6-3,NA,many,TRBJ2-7,CATSNSGGHYEQYF,TGTGCCACATCTAATAGCGGAGGGCACTACGAGCAGTACTTC
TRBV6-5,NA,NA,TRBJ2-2,CASSYMVLRGRSTGELFF,TGTGCCAGCAGTTATATGGTGCTTCGAGGAAGAAGCACCGGGGAGCTGTTTTTT
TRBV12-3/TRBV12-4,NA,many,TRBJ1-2,CASTNRDNYGYTF,TGTGCCAGCACAAACAGGGATAACTATGGCTACACCTTC
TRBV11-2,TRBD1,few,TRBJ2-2,CASRSGTGNTGELFF,TGTGCCAGCAGATCCGGGACAGGGAACACCGGGGAGCTGTTTTTT
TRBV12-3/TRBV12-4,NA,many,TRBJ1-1,CASSLQGMVTEAFF,TGTGCCAGCAGTTTGCAGGGGATGGTCACTGAAGCTTTCTTT
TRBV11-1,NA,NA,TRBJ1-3,CASSLLDSGNTIYF,TGTGCCAGCAGCTTACTTGACAGCGGAAACACCATATATTTT
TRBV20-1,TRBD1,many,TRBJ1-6,CSARDLIQGNSPLHF,TGCAGTGCTAGAGATCTGATACAGGGGAATTCACCCCTCCACTTT
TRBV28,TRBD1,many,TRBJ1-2,CASSSTGGNGYTF,TGTGCCAGCAGCTCGACAGGGGGCAATGGCTACACCTTC
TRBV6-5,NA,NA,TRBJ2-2,CASGYSLTVANTGELFF,TGTGCCAGCGGATACTCATTAACGGTAGCGAACACCGGGGAGCTGTTTTTT
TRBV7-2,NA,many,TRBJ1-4,CASSSGLIEKLFF,TGTGCCAGCAGCTCAGGGCTGATTGAAAAACTGTTTTTT
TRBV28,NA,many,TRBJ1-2,CASSPPDSYGYTF,TGTGCCAGCAGTCCCCCGGACAGCTATGGCTACACCTTC
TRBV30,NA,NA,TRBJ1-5,CAWSTQPNQPQHF,TGTGCCTGGAGTACCCAGCCCAATCAGCCCCAGCATTTT
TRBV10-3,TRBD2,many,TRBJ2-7,CAINSGSYEQYF,TGTGCCATCAATAGCGGGAGCTACGAGCAGTACTTC
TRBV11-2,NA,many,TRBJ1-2,CASSPSGSAGYGYTF,TGTGCCAGCAGCCCCTCGGGGTCAGCAGGCTATGGCTACACCTTC
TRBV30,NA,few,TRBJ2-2,CAWSVLRGLIGTGELFF,TGTGCCTGGAGTGTCCTCAGGGGCTTAATAGGCACCGGGGAGCTGTTTTTT
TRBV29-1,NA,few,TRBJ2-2,CSAGRLTGELFF,TGCAGCGCAGGACGTCTCACCGGGGAGCTGTTTTTT
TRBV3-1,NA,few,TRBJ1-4,CASSHGRMDEKLFF,TGTGCCAGCAGCCACGGGCGAATGGATGAAAAACTGTTTTTT
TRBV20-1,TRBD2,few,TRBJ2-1,CSARTLAGYYNEQFF,TGCAGTGCTAGGACACTAGCGGGATACTACAATGAGCAGTTCTTC
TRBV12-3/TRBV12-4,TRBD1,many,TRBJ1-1,CASSLGKGAGGTEAFF,TGTGCCAGCAGTTTAGGGAAGGGGGCAGGGGGCACTGAAGCTTTCTTT
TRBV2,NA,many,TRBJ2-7,CASSEALGIAQYF,TGTGCCAGCAGTGAAGCGCTGGGGATTGCGCAGTACTTC
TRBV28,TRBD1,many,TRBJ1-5,CASFQAGGRLSNQPQHF,TGTGCCAGTTTCCAGGCAGGGGGGAGGTTGAGCAATCAGCCCCAGCATTTT
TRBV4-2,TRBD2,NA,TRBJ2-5,CASSQDPAGGPETQYF,TGTGCCAGCAGCCAAGATCCAGCGGGGGGGCCAGAGACCCAGTACTTC
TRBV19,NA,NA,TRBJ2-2,CASGWDRELFF,TGTGCCAGTGGATGGGACCGGGAGCTGTTTTTT
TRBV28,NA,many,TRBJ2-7,CASANTGRSSYEQYF,TGTGCCAGCGCAAACACTGGTCGGAGCTCCTACGAGCAGTACTTC
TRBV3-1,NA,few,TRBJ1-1,CASSQDLQGEAFF,TGTGCCAGCAGCCAAGATTTACAGGGAGAAGCTTTCTTT
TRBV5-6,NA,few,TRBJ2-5,CASSLPGVRQETQYF,TGTGCCAGCAGCTTGCCCGGGGTGCGGCAAGAGACCCAGTACTTC
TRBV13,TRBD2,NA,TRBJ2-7,CASSLVAGGRNSYEQYF,TGTGCCAGCAGCTTAGTGGCCGGCGGGAGGAACTCCTACGAGCAGTACTTC
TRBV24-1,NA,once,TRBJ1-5,CATSGSLHQPQHF,TGTGCCACCAGTGGATCCCTCCATCAGCCCCAGCATTTT